This TCR beta chain was recorded in a study of cytomegalovirus exposure and HLA in healthy donors. Study results and limitations: Reports state that TCR beta sequences accurately predicted most subjects' HLA-A and HLA-B alleles. Reportedly, diagnosis of cytomegalovirus status by the classifier showed high specificity and sensitivity. Judged likely to be a sequencing artifact was a cluster of highly shared sequence variants.

There are 16 residues in the CDR3. Between the trimmed V and J ends, which lost 2 bases and 0 bases, there was a span of 8 bases. CDR1 KGHSH and CDR2 LQKENI come from the germline V gene. Concerning this clone: What it binds is not known.

PCR used 60 Vbeta primers and 13 Jbeta primers. The repertoire was sequenced with immunoSEQ multiplex PCR; TCRdb's copy has only in-frame clones and lacks some. The table shows roughly 38,000 clones, with 65% to 85% occurring only once. The sample was PBMCs. The receptor was isolated from a woman aged 25 to 39 in good health and CMV-seropositive. The V gene is TRBV18, the J gene TRBJ2-6, with unresolved D. The CDR3, as DNA: TGTGCCAGCTCACCAATAACGAGCTCTGGGGCCAACGTCCTGACTTTC. As protein: CASSPITSSGANVLTF.